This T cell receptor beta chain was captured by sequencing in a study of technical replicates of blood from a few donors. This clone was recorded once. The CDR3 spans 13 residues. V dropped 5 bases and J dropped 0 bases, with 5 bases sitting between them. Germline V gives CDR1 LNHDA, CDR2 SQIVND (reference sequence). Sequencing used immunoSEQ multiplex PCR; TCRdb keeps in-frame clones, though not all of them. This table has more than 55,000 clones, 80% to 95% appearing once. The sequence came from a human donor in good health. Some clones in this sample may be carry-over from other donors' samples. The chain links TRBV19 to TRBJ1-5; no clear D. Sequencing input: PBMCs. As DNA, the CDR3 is TGTGCCAGTAGTTCAGGTAGCAATCAGCCCCAGCATTTT. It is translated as CASSSGSNQPQHF.